The 32 T cell receptor beta chains given below trace back to one sample, sequenced in a study of cytotoxic CD8 clonotypes in ibrutinib-treated CLL. The table came from immunoSEQ multiplex PCR; TCRdb's copy has only in-frame clones and leaves some out. The table lists around 92,000 clones, more than 70% of them singletons, with roughly 25% in the top ten. The sample was PBMCs, taken after 24 months of ibrutinib treatment. The receptors stem from a human donor with chronic lymphocytic leukemia.

The rearrangement uses TRBV19 and TRBJ1-5; D remains unclear. Germline CDR1 reads LNHDA; CDR2 reads SQIVND (reference sequence). The CDR3 loop spans 13 amino acids. With 3 bases removed from V and 9 bases from J, the gap between germline ends came to 12 bases. The chain's CDR3 is CASSMGGTVPQHF. CDR3 DNA sequence: TGTGCCAGTAGTATGGGTGGTACCGTGCCCCAGCATTTT. The full variable domain, rest sourced from reference TRBV19 and TRBJ1-5, is DGGITQSPKYLFRKEGQNVTLSCEQNLNHDAMYWYRQDPGQGLRLIYYSQIVNDFQKGDIAEGYSVSREKKESFPLTVTSAQKNPTAFYLCASSMGGTVPQHFGDGTRLSIL.

This clone was seen at least ten times. CDR3 bases: TGTGCCAGCAGCCAATCCTGGAACAGCGAATATGAGCAGTTCTTC. It codes for CASSQSWNSEYEQFF. This chain joins TRBV9 and TRBJ2-1; D remains ambiguous. The CDR3 spans 15 residues. Germline V lookup: CDR1 SGDLS, CDR2 YYNGEE. V gave up 4 bases and J gave up 8 bases, with 19 bases separating them.

CDR3 nucleotide sequence: TGTGCCAGCAGCCCAGGGGGGACGGCTGCGACCCAGCAGTACTTC. Its protein is CASSPGGTAATQQYF. The chain uses TRBV7-9 and TRBJ2-7, with a tentative D call TRBD1 (7 bases). This CDR3 has 15 residues. V was shortened by 5 bases and J by 8 bases, with 22 bases between the two germline ends. CDR1 is SEHNR and CDR2 is FQNEAQ in the germline V gene (reference sequence).

The gene calls are TRBV5-6 and TRBJ2-7, with 8 bases identical to TRBD1. The V and J ends lost 3 bases and 2 bases, in that order; junction bases with no gene match: 4. CDR1 SGHDT and CDR2 YYEEEE come from the germline V gene. This CDR3 is 14 amino acids long. DNA for the CDR3: TGTGCCAGCAGCTATGGACAGGGACCCTACGAGCAGTACTTC. It encodes CASSYGQGPYEQYF.

This rearrangement joins TRBV2 to TRBJ2-7; D perhaps matches TRBD2 (6 bases). The CDR3 extends over 13 amino acids. Germline CDR1 is SNHLY and CDR2 is FYNNEI. Trimming took off 6 bases at V and 4 bases at J, with 13 bases between the two ends. CDR3 residues: CASSPGLLYEQYF. As DNA, the CDR3 is TGTGCCAGCAGCCCGGGACTCTTATACGAGCAGTACTTC.

This chain links TRBV30 with TRBJ1-4; D uncertain. Germline assignment: CDR1 GTSNPN and CDR2 SVGIG (reference sequence). Trimming shortened V by 0 bases and J by 0 bases, and 5 bases separated the two germline ends. The CDR3 sequence is 14 residues long. The CDR3 loop reads CAWSVGATNEKLFF. CDR3 DNA: TGTGCCTGGAGTGTAGGTGCAACTAATGAAAAACTGTTTTTT.

The chain combines TRBV6-6 with TRBJ1-6; D is ambiguous. The CDR3 is 12 amino acids. Trimming pared 6 bases from V and 8 bases from J, leaving 8 bases between. Germline CDR1 is MNHNY and CDR2 is SVGAGI (reference sequence). The CDR3 loop reads CASSYRDSPLHF. CDR3 DNA sequence: TGTGCCAGCAGCTACAGAGATTCACCCCTCCACTTT.

The chain has TRBV19 and TRBJ2-7; 7 bases are shared with TRBD1. Germline CDR1 reads LNHDA; CDR2 reads SQIVND (reference sequence). The CDR3 extends over 14 amino acids. J gave up 0 bases and V 5 bases, and 4 bases lay outside the gene matches. The CDR3 sequence: CASSVGQFSYEQYF. The CDR3 DNA reads TGTGCCAGTAGTGTGGGACAGTTCTCCTACGAGCAGTACTTC.

The chain carries TRBV27 and TRBJ2-7; D is tentatively TRBD1 or TRBD2 (5 bases each). With 2 bases removed from V and 7 bases from J, the gap between germline ends came to 15 bases. The CDR3 consists of 14 residues. Germline values: CDR1 MNHEY, CDR2 SMNVEV (reference sequence). CDR3 bases: TGTGCCAGCAGTTTAGGGGGACCGCTGTGGGAGCAGTACTTC. Amino acid sequence: CASSLGGPLWEQYF.

This clone was observed a handful of times. This chain uses TRBV30 with TRBJ1-2; no clear D gene. The V gene's germline CDR1 is GTSNPN and CDR2 SVGIG (reference sequence). V lost 3 bases to trimming and J lost 4 bases, with 12 bases between them. The CDR3 runs to 13 residues. The CDR3 bases are TGTGCCTGGAGCTTAGGAACCTCCTATGGCTACACCTTC. Translating gives CAWSLGTSYGYTF.

This chain connects TRBV5-1 to TRBJ1-2; 9 bases match TRBD1. Germline V CDR1 and CDR2: SGHRS, YFSETQ. Trimming at V came to 5 bases and at J to 4 bases, leaving 12 bases not matched to a gene. The CDR3 loop spans 16 amino acids. CDR3 sequence reads: CASSTKPGQGTYGYTF. In nucleotides, the CDR3 is TGCGCCAGCAGTACTAAACCGGGACAGGGTACCTATGGCTACACCTTC.

The chain links TRBV4-2 to TRBJ2-2; TRBD1 aligns across 7 bases. Germline CDR1 LGHNA, CDR2 YNFKEQ. Germline trimming cut 3 bases from V and 7 bases from J; bases unmatched to any gene: 11. The CDR3 consists of 16 residues. The DNA for the CDR3 is TGTGCCAGCAGCCACCCCGACAGGGCAGGTCACGGGGAGCTGTTTTTT. This translates into CASSHPDRAGHGELFF.

This chain connects TRBV5-4 to TRBJ2-5; D is unclear. The germline V gene has CDR1 SGHNT and CDR2 YYREEE (reference sequence). V lost 4 bases, J lost 2 bases, and 9 bases lay in between. The CDR3 is 13 residues long. CDR3: CASSRGDQETQYF. The CDR3 DNA follows: TGTGCCAGCAGCCGTGGAGATCAAGAGACCCAGTACTTC.

The chain has TRBV9 and TRBJ1-1; unclear D gene. Germline V gene sequence: CDR1 SGDLS, CDR2 YYNGEE. CDR3 length: 15 amino acids. The V end lost 0 bases, the J end lost 1 base, and 10 bases lay between the germline ends. The CDR3: CASSVVPSPNTEAFF. DNA for the CDR3: TGTGCCAGCAGCGTAGTCCCCAGTCCGAACACTGAAGCTTTCTTT.

J is TRBJ2-7 and V is TRBV20-1; the D gene is possibly TRBD2 (5 bases). Germline CDR1 is DFQATT and CDR2 is SNEGSKA (reference sequence). This CDR3 is built from 10 residues. V lost 3 bases and J lost 6, with 6 bases in between. The CDR3 nucleotides read TGCAGTGCTAGTCGGGGCGAGCAGTACTTC. Translating gives CSASRGEQYF.

V usage is TRBV28 and J usage is TRBJ1-1; 7 nucleotides line up with TRBD1. The length of the CDR3 is 14 residues. V lost 3 bases and J lost 11; bases outside the gene matches: 12. CDR1 and CDR2 from the germline V gene are MDHEN and SYDVKM. The DNA of the CDR3 is TGTGCCAGCAGTTTCCGAAGACAGGGTATGTGGGCTTTCTTT. Translating gives CASSFRRQGMWAFF.

This clone was seen only a few times. The chain recombines TRBV7-8 with TRBJ1-6, with 8 bases matching TRBD1. This CDR3 contains 13 residues. Germline CDR1 reads SGHVS; CDR2 reads FQNEAQ. Trimming cost V 5 bases and J 12 bases; bases outside gene matches: 6. The CDR3 protein is CASSNGQGGPLHF. The CDR3 bases are TGTGCCAGCAGCAACGGACAGGGAGGACCCCTCCACTTT.

The V gene is TRBV5-6, the J gene TRBJ2-1; 8 bases align to TRBD2. This CDR3 spans 15 amino acids. Trimming removed 4 bases from V and 3 bases from J; junction bases left unmatched: 6. Germline V lookup: CDR1 SGHDT, CDR2 YYEEEE. DNA for the CDR3: TGTGCCAGCAGCCTCCTAGCGGGTTTCTACAATGAGCAGTTCTTC. Translated: CASSLLAGFYNEQFF.

The V and J genes are TRBV2 and TRBJ2-3; D assignment may be TRBD1 or TRBD2 (5 bases each). The CDR3 length is 14 residues. Trimming left V 8 bases short and J 1 base short, with 13 bases between. Germline V CDR1 and CDR2: SNHLY, FYNNEI. CDR3 sequence: CASGRGGGTDTQYF. CDR3 bases: TGTGCCAGCGGACGGGGCGGAGGCACAGATACGCAGTATTTT. Using reference TRBV2 and TRBJ2-3 for the parts outside the CDR3, the full variable domain is EPEVTQTPSHQVTQMGQEVILRCVPISNHLYFYWYRQILGQKVEFLVSFYNNEISEKSEIFDDQFSVERPDGSNFTLKIRSTKLEDSAMYFCASGRGGGTDTQYFGPGTRLTVL.

The chain recombines TRBV29-1 with TRBJ2-3; D may correspond to TRBD1 or TRBD2 (6 bases each). Germline V gene data show CDR1 as SQVTM and CDR2 as ANQGSEA. The CDR3 runs 15 residues. V was shortened by 7 bases and J by 0 bases, with 17 bases between the two germline ends. In nucleotides, the CDR3 is TGCAGCGCCCTAAGGGGGGACAAGAGCACAGATACGCAGTATTTT. As protein: CSALRGDKSTDTQYF.

The sample holds a few counts of this clone. The rearrangement uses TRBV11-2 and TRBJ2-1, with TRBD2 identical over 11 bases. CDR3 length equals 17 residues. Germline V CDR1 and CDR2: SGHAT, FQNNGV. With V trimmed by 1 base and J by 5 bases, 7 bases remained unmatched. The CDR3 nucleotides read TGTGCCAGCAGCTTAGGGCTTAGCGGGAGGGTTGACAATGAGCAGTTCTTC. Translating gives CASSLGLSGRVDNEQFF.

The chain recombines TRBV10-3 with TRBJ2-4; 7 bases line up with TRBD1. J lost 1 base, V lost 0 bases, and 18 bases had no gene match. The germline V gene has CDR1 ENHRY and CDR2 SYGVKD. The CDR3 is 21 residues long. The CDR3, as DNA: TGTGCCATCAGTGAGTCGAAATTCCGGGACAGCATCTCTTCCGCCAAAAACATTCAGTACTTC. Amino acid sequence: CAISESKFRDSISSAKNIQYF.

The gene calls are TRBV7-2 and TRBJ1-5; a weak D match, TRBD1 (6 bases). The CDR3 covers 15 residues. V was shortened by 1 base and J by 4 bases, with 11 bases between the two germline ends. The germline gives CDR1 SGHTA, CDR2 FQGNSA. The CDR3 nucleotides read TGTGCCAGCAGCTTAGGGGGGGCGAGAAATCAGCCCCAGCATTTT. It is translated as CASSLGGARNQPQHF. Variable domain in full (rest from reference TRBV7-2 and TRBJ1-5): GAGVSQSPSNKVTEKGKDVELRCDPISGHTALYWYRQSLGQGLEFLIYFQGNSAPDKSGLPSDRFSAERTGGSVSTLTIQRTQQEDSAVYLCASSLGGARNQPQHFGDGTRLSIL.

The table lists this clone with a count of one. The chain employs TRBV28 and TRBJ2-1; D gene uncertain. The V and J ends lost 4 bases and 12 bases respectively, with 13 bases between them. Germline CDR1 and CDR2: MDHEN and SYDVKM. The CDR3 runs to 12 residues. The CDR3 bases are TGTGCCAGCAGTTATTCTCGTTCAGCGCAGTTCTTC. Encoded protein: CASSYSRSAQFF. Together with reference TRBV28 and TRBJ2-1, the CDR3 gives the full variable domain: DVKVTQSSRYLVKRTGEKVFLECVQDMDHENMFWYRQDPGLGLRLIYFSYDVKMKEKGDIPEGYSVSREKKERFSLILESASTNQTSMYLCASSYSRSAQFFGPGTRLTVL.

The rearrangement links TRBV7-2 to TRBJ2-7; the D is unclear. The CDR3 covers 12 residues. Deletions cut 2 bases from V and 3 bases from J, with 5 bases between. Germline V CDR1 and CDR2: SGHTA, FQGNSA. CDR3 in DNA: TGTGCCAGCAGCTTAACGATCTACGAGCAGTACTTC. Translated: CASSLTIYEQYF.

DNA for the CDR3: TGTGCCAGCAGCTTTGATAGGGCTGAGCAGTACTTC. Its protein is CASSFDRAEQYF. The chain carries TRBV5-5 and TRBJ2-7; unclear D gene. This CDR3 has 12 amino acids. The germline V gene encodes CDR1 SGHKS and CDR2 YYEKEE (reference sequence). The ends were cut back, 2 bases at V and 7 bases at J, with 10 bases in the middle. Drawing the rest from reference TRBV5-5 and TRBJ2-7, the complete variable domain is DAGVTQSPTHLIKTRGQQVTLRCSPISGHKSVSWYQQVLGQGPQFIFQYYEKEERGRGNFPDRFSARQFPNYSSELNVNALLLGDSALYLCASSFDRAEQYFGPGTRLTVT.

The chain links TRBV7-2 to TRBJ1-4, with 7 bases lining up with TRBD1. CDR1 is SGHTA, CDR2 FQGNSA, per germline. The junction had 9 bases not matched to a gene; V was cut back by 5 bases and J by 0 bases. The CDR3 sequence is 17 residues long. CDR3 amino acids: CASSPDWDSATNEKLFF. The CDR3 DNA reads TGTGCCAGCAGCCCAGACTGGGACAGTGCAACTAATGAAAAACTGTTTTTT.

The genes are TRBV14 and TRBJ1-4; no reliable D call. Germline-derived CDR1 and CDR2 are SGHDN and FVKESK. Trimming stripped 3 bases from V and 3 bases from J, with 11 bases between. CDR3 length: 15 amino acids. CDR3 nucleotides: TGTGCCAGCAGCCACTTTCAGGAGGCTAATGAAAAACTGTTTTTT. Translation gives CASSHFQEANEKLFF.

The V gene is TRBV11-2, the J gene TRBJ2-3, with D perhaps assigned TRBD1 or TRBD2 (5 bases each). In germline, CDR1 is SGHAT, CDR2 FQNNGV. V was shortened by 5 bases and J by 4 bases, with 10 bases between the two germline ends. The CDR3 is made up of 13 amino acids. CDR3 nucleotide sequence: TGTGCCAGCAGCGCCGGGACGGCAGATACGCAGTATTTT. Residues: CASSAGTADTQYF. The full variable domain, with the rest looked up from reference TRBV11-2 and TRBJ2-3, is EAGVAQSPRYKIIEKRQSVAFWCNPISGHATLYWYQQILGQGPKLLIQFQNNGVVDDSQLPKDRFSAERLKGVDSTLKIQPAKLEDSAVYLCASSAGTADTQYFGPGTRLTVL.

The V call is TRBV29-1, the J call TRBJ2-5, with 8 bases identical to TRBD2. Trimming removed 8 bases from V and 6 bases from J; junction bases left unmatched: 8. Germline V gene sequence: CDR1 SQVTM, CDR2 ANQGSEA. This CDR3 contains 12 residues. This CDR3 reads CSIREGRQTQYF. CDR3 sequence (DNA): TGCAGCATCCGGGAGGGCCGGCAGACCCAGTACTTC.

The chain recombines TRBV19 with TRBJ1-4, with TRBD1 identical over 9 bases. This CDR3 comprises 20 residues. J was trimmed by 0 bases and V by 3 bases; bases with no gene match: 14. Germline CDR1 and CDR2: LNHDA and SQIVND (reference sequence). The CDR3 sequence: CASSINLMGQGFSTNEKLFF. The DNA of the CDR3 is TGTGCCAGTAGTATTAATCTTATGGGACAGGGTTTTTCAACTAATGAAAAACTGTTTTTT.

With regard to this clone: A junction end diverges from the germline sequence, so it may reflect a read error. This sequence joins TRBV7-7 and TRBJ2-5, with a possible D match to TRBD2 (6 bases). Germline values: CDR1 SSHAT, CDR2 FNYEAQ (reference sequence). CDR3 size: 13 residues. CDR3 region: CASSYTSRETQYF. CDR3 sequence (DNA): TGTGCTAGCAGCTATACTAGCCGAGAGACCCAGTACTTC.